These 4 T cell receptor beta chains share one sample of origin, sequenced in a study of T cell responses to AZD1222 COVID-19 vaccine. Sequencing was performed with immunoSEQ multiplex PCR; in TCRdb, only in-frame clones are kept and a portion is missing. The sample consists of 150,000 to 200,000 clones, roughly 92% of them appearing once. Sequencing was performed on peripheral blood, taken 28 days after the second AZD1222 dose. Source of these receptors: an adult who received the AZD1222 COVID-19 vaccine.

The V call is TRBV6-2 or TRBV6-3, the J call TRBJ2-1, with 14 bases that match TRBD2. Unmatched junction bases numbered 1, after V lost 5 bases and J lost 4 bases. The CDR3 spans 15 residues. The germline CDR1 and CDR2 sequences are MNHEY and SVGEGT. CDR3 in amino acids: CASSGTSGGYNEQFF. The CDR3 nucleotides read TGTGCCAGCAGTGGGACTAGCGGGGGTTACAATGAGCAGTTCTTC.

V is TRBV9 and J is TRBJ1-3; TRBD1 matches at 8 bases. There are 17 residues in the CDR3. After removal of 0 bases from V and 0 bases from J, the junction contained 5 bases not matched to a gene. Germline V CDR1 and CDR2: SGDLS, YYNGEE. In DNA, the CDR3 is TGTGCCAGCAGCGTAGTGGGACAGGAGATCTCTGGAAACACCATATATTTT. Amino acids: CASSVVGQEISGNTIYF.

This rearrangement joins TRBV25-1 to TRBJ1-2; no firm D call. CDR3 length: 13 residues. CDR1 and CDR2 (germline): MGHDK, SYGVNS. V lost 5 bases and J lost 4, with 11 bases in between. CDR3 sequence reads: CASSTTWGYGYTF. CDR3 sequence (DNA): TGTGCCAGCAGTACTACCTGGGGCTATGGCTACACCTTC.

The chain links TRBV18 to TRBJ1-2, with a tentative D call TRBD1 (5 bases). The CDR3 loop spans 14 amino acids. V shed 2 bases and J shed 10 bases, with 17 bases lying between them. Per germline, CDR1 KGHSH and CDR2 LQKENI. The CDR3 DNA follows: TGTGCCAGCTCACCAGGGACCGACCGCCTCGTCTACACCTTC. This translates into CASSPGTDRLVYTF. The full variable domain, with the rest looked up from reference TRBV18 and TRBJ1-2, is NAGVMQNPRHLVRRRGQEARLRCSPMKGHSHVYWYRQLPEEGLKFMVYLQKENIIDESGMPKERFSAEFPKEGPSILRIQQVVRGDSAAYFCASSPGTDRLVYTFGSGTRLTVV.